This T cell receptor beta chain was documented in a study of blood T cell repertoires in COVID-19. Study in general: COVID-19 samples collected from the United States, Italy and Spain covered acute and convalescent phases. The analysed material was cDNA or gDNA that came from T cells, B-cell-depleted T cells, or PBMCs.

Authors' analysis steps: Amplification of reference gene primers provided the estimated nucleated cell counts. Clones were sequenced by immunoSEQ multiplex PCR, and TCRdb holds only the in-frame ones, with some missing. From that table come the V and J calls and clone size; the DNA was used to work out D and trimming. This table holds 380,000 or so clones, roughly nine tenths found once. CDR1 and CDR2 (germline): SGHNT, YYREEE (reference sequence). The CDR3 contains 14 residues. With V trimmed by 7 bases and J by 5 bases, 9 bases remained unmatched. V and J are TRBV5-4 and TRBJ2-7, with 10 bases that match TRBD1. The sequence was obtained from a man aged 35-49 years with acute or convalescent COVID-19. Sequenced material: peripheral blood. Here the CDR3 reads CASGRDRGTNEQYF. The DNA of the CDR3 is TGTGCCAGCGGCCGGGACAGGGGTACAAACGAGCAGTACTTC.